Sequencing of this T cell receptor (beta chain) was carried out in a study of blood T cell repertoires in COVID-19. Overall study: Acute-phase and convalescent COVID-19 samples originated in the United States, Italy and Spain. The analysed material was cDNA or gDNA that came from T cells, B-cell-depleted T cells, or PBMCs.

Original analysis: From reference gene primer amplification, estimates of nucleated cell counts were derived. Assay: immunoSEQ multiplex PCR; the TCRdb copy retains only in-frame clones and omits some. V and J calls and clone size follow that table, whereas D and trimming were derived from the DNA. The table shows approximately 210,000 clones, with roughly 80% occurring only once. This CDR3 contains 15 residues. V shed 1 base and J shed 0 bases, with 10 bases lying between them. Germline V CDR1 and CDR2: SGHRS, YFSETQ. In Seattle, patients joined the study during active infection and were tracked longitudinally.

What was sequenced was peripheral blood. The sequence was obtained from a woman older than 75 with COVID-19, enrolled during active disease. The V call is TRBV5-1, the J call TRBJ1-2, with D perhaps TRBD1 (5 bases). The chain's CDR3 is CASSLSGQANYGYTF. In nucleotides, the CDR3 is TGCGCCAGCAGCTTGTCAGGGCAGGCTAACTATGGCTACACCTTC.